This TCR beta chain was obtained from a study of OX40 agonist ivuxolimab in advanced cancers. Study-level background: Patients in the trial were receiving intravenous ivuxolimab every 2 weeks, at doses of 0.01 to 10 mg/kg.

Systemic immunosuppression or autoimmune disease history was grounds to exclude patients. This clone was counted once. Per germline, CDR1 SQVTM and CDR2 ANQGSEA. This CDR3 comprises 10 residues. Trimming stripped 4 bases from V and 5 bases from J, with 4 bases between. The assay was immunoSEQ multiplex PCR, and TCRdb's table has in-frame clones only and misses some. The sample lists some 42,000 clones, about 86% occurring once. This material consisted of CD4+ or CD8+ T cells sorted from blood, taken in a trial of the OX40 agonist ivuxolimab. V is TRBV29-1 and J is TRBJ2-3; D is undetermined. The clonotype was recovered from an adult with an advanced solid tumor such as melanoma, head and neck, liver or kidney cancer. The CDR3 region is CSVGLDTQYF. The CDR3 DNA reads TGCAGCGTTGGCCTAGATACGCAGTATTTT.